The rows below give T cell receptor beta chains drawn from one sample of a study of T-cell reconstitution after alpha-beta-depleted transplantation in children. Using its own MiXCR run on the PCR reads, TCRdb lists one record per CDR3 protein. Of over 400,000 distinct CDR3 sequences listed, approximately 41% are singletons. The sequencing here drew on PBMCs, taken before TCRalphabeta/CD19-depleted stem cell transplant. The receptors shown here come from a girl aged 2 to 9 with aplastic anemia, due to receive a stem cell transplant. The CDR3 runs from the conserved cysteine through the conserved F or W. D genes are given only for firm matches. Only some rows state a clone size, as once, few, many or a class for expanded clones.

clone_size,v_call,j_call,d_call,cdr3_aa,cdr3_nt
few,TRBV20-1,TRBJ2-3,-,CSASARAGYSTDTQYF,TGCAGTGCTAGCGCCCGGGCGGGCTATAGCACAGATACGCAGTATTTT
few,TRBV20-1,TRBJ2-7,TRBD2,CSASTIGTIVSSEQYF,TGCAGTGCTAGCACCATAGGGACTATCGTTTCTAGCGAGCAGTACTTC
many,TRBV7-9,TRBJ2-1,-,CASSLSEYAHNEQFF,TGTGCCAGCAGCTTATCTGAATATGCGCACAATGAGCAGTTCTTC
-,TRBV5-1,TRBJ2-3,-,CASSSGISTSTDTQYF,TGCGCCAGCAGCTCAGGAATCTCGACTAGCACAGATACGCAGTATTTT
few,TRBV25-1,TRBJ2-5,TRBD2,CASGPPGLAGVETQYF,TGTGCCAGCGGACCCCCTGGACTAGCGGGAGTCGAGACCCAGTACTTC
-,TRBV6-1,TRBJ2-7,TRBD1,CASSRTGADYEQYF,TGTGCCAGCAGTCGGACAGGGGCGGACTACGAGCAGTACTTC
many,TRBV6-1,TRBJ2-1,TRBD2,CASSELAGTNEQFF,TGTGCCAGCAGTGAACTAGCGGGGACTAATGAGCAGTTCTTC
-,TRBV18,TRBJ2-7,TRBD1,CASSLGQEYYEQYF,TGTGCCAGCTCACTGGGACAGGAGTACTACGAGCAGTACTTC
many,TRBV7-9,TRBJ1-2,-,CASSLESPGTFNYGYTF,TGTGCCAGCAGCTTAGAGTCCCCAGGGACATTTAACTATGGCTACACCTTC
few,TRBV28,TRBJ1-6,TRBD1,CASSQPGTGASPLHF,TGTGCCAGCAGTCAGCCTGGGACAGGGGCCTCACCCCTCCACTTT
-,TRBV5-1,TRBJ2-7,-,CASRAEGAGYEQYF,TGCGCCAGCAGGGCCGAGGGTGCGGGCTACGAGCAGTACTTC
-,TRBV29-1,TRBJ2-5,TRBD1,CSVGGQGRETQYF,TGCAGCGTTGGGGGACAGGGGAGAGAGACCCAGTACTTC
-,TRBV12-3/TRBV12-4,TRBJ1-6,-,CASSSDRSYNSPLHF,TGTGCCAGCAGCTCCGACAGATCCTATAATTCACCCCTCCACTTT
many,TRBV4-1,TRBJ1-1,TRBD1,CASSQGGQENTEAFF,TGCGCCAGCAGCCAAGGCGGACAGGAGAACACTGAAGCTTTCTTT
once,TRBV20-1,TRBJ2-3,TRBD2,CCARLILAGASTDTQYF,TGCTGTGCTAGACTCATTCTAGCGGGAGCAAGCACAGATACGCAGTATTTT
-,TRBV7-3,TRBJ2-1,-,CASSLRRSGDPEQFF,TGTGCCAGCAGCTTAAGGAGGTCTGGGGACCCTGAGCAGTTCTTC
-,TRBV12-3/TRBV12-4,TRBJ1-2,-,CASSLSPQKWPVAGVSYGYTF,TGTGCCAGCAGTTTGTCGCCCCAAAAATGGCCGGTGGCGGGCGTCAGCTATGGCTACACCTTC
-,TRBV4-1,TRBJ2-5,-,CASSKVPIEETQYF,TGCGCCAGCAGCAAGGTCCCGATCGAAGAGACCCAGTACTTC
-,TRBV9,TRBJ2-1,TRBD2,CASSVDLAGPYNEQFF,TGTGCCAGCAGCGTTGATCTAGCGGGGCCATACAATGAGCAGTTCTTC
-,TRBV5-6,TRBJ2-3,TRBD2,CASSLPGLAESTPDTQYF,TGTGCCAGCAGCTTGCCGGGACTAGCGGAGTCGACTCCAGATACGCAGTATTTT
-,TRBV7-2,TRBJ2-1,-,CASSLEGQSYNEQFF,TGTGCCAGCAGCTTGGAGGGTCAATCCTACAATGAGCAGTTCTTC
-,TRBV5-1,TRBJ2-1,TRBD2,CASSPGLAIYNEQFF,TGCGCCAGCAGCCCGGGACTAGCGATATACAATGAGCAGTTCTTC
-,TRBV15,TRBJ1-3,-,CATSSLRSSGNTIYF,TGTGCCACCAGCAGCCTAAGGAGCTCTGGAAACACCATATATTTT